The 22 T cell receptor beta chains in this list originate from one sample, sequenced in a study of CD8+ T cells in alopecia areata. RNA was isolated and reverse transcribed to cDNA, the sequencing template. Using immunoSEQ multiplex PCR, the repertoire was profiled, and TCRdb retains in-frame clones only, with some absent. The table lists about 130,000 clones, approximately 49% of them singletons. The sample was CD8+ T cells sorted from blood, taken at week 0. These receptors all stem from a human donor with alopecia areata.

V is TRBV27 and J is TRBJ2-7; 7 bases are shared with TRBD1. The CDR3 length is 15 residues. The V and J ends lost 5 bases and 1 base, in that order; junction bases with no gene match: 8. Looked up from germline, CDR1 is MNHEY and CDR2 is SMNVEV (reference sequence). CDR3 loop: CASSNRDSTSYEQYF. The CDR3 DNA reads TGTGCCAGCAGTAACCGGGACAGCACTTCCTACGAGCAGTACTTC.

The V gene is TRBV7-9, the J gene TRBJ1-5; no reliable D call. V was shortened by 7 bases and J by 5 bases, with 12 bases between the two germline ends. The CDR3 spans 13 residues. Germline V gene lookup returns CDR1 SEHNR and CDR2 FQNEAQ (reference sequence). The DNA of the CDR3 is TGTGCCAGCAACCATGCGGGAGATCAGCCCCAGCATTTT. This sequence encodes CASNHAGDQPQHF.

The genes are TRBV27 and TRBJ1-5, with a tentative D call TRBD1 (5 bases). The CDR3 runs 14 residues. Germline V gene sequence: CDR1 MNHEY, CDR2 SMNVEV (reference sequence). The V end was cut by 9 bases, the J end by 0 bases, with 12 bases between. CDR3 sequence reads: CASRFGGSNQPQHF. CDR3 coding DNA: TGTGCCAGTCGATTTGGGGGTAGCAATCAGCCCCAGCATTTT.

This chain links TRBV29-1 with TRBJ2-1; D is ambiguous. This CDR3 comprises 13 residues. Germline V gives CDR1 SQVTM, CDR2 ANQGSEA. With 5 bases removed from V and 1 base from J, the gap between germline ends came to 9 bases. CDR3 residues: CSVCAISYNEQFF. CDR3 bases: TGCAGCGTTTGTGCTATTTCCTACAATGAGCAGTTCTTC.

The J gene is TRBJ2-2, the V gene TRBV2, with D perhaps TRBD1 or TRBD2 (5 bases each). The CDR3 runs 13 residues. Trimming pared 8 bases from V and 3 bases from J, leaving 10 bases between. CDR1 is SNHLY, CDR2 FYNNEI, per germline. This CDR3 reads CASSGTHTGELFF. The CDR3 nucleotides are TGTGCCAGCTCCGGGACGCACACCGGGGAGCTGTTTTTT.

This chain links TRBV14 with TRBJ1-2; TRBD1 is a possible D gene (5 bases). CDR3 length: 14 amino acids. V dropped 0 bases and J dropped 7 bases, with 12 bases sitting between them. Germline V lookup: CDR1 SGHDN, CDR2 FVKESK. The CDR3 protein is CASSQDGGARGYTF. The DNA of the CDR3 is TGTGCCAGCAGCCAAGATGGAGGGGCGCGTGGCTACACCTTC. The full variable domain, with the rest looked up from reference TRBV14 and TRBJ1-2, is EAGVTQFPSHSVIEKGQTVTLRCDPISGHDNLYWYRRVMGKEIKFLLHFVKESKQDESGMPNNRFLAERTGGTYSTLKVQPAELEDSGVYFCASSQDGGARGYTFGSGTRLTVV.

This chain's CDR3 is CAWSVAGGTKDTQYF. The CDR3 bases are TGTGCCTGGAGTGTAGCGGGGGGCACCAAAGATACGCAGTATTTT. The genes are TRBV30 and TRBJ2-3; 9 bases map to TRBD2. The germline V gene has CDR1 GTSNPN and CDR2 SVGIG (reference sequence). The ends lost 0 bases at V and 5 bases at J; junction bases unmatched: 6. The CDR3 length is 15 residues.

The chain is built from TRBV7-9 and TRBJ2-1; D uncertain. CDR1 and CDR2 (germline): SEHNR, FQNEAQ (reference sequence). Between the trimmed V and J ends, which lost 1 base and 5 bases, there was a span of 15 bases. The CDR3 covers 16 residues. CDR3 protein: CASSLGFGRAHNEQFF. The CDR3 DNA reads as TGTGCCAGCAGCTTAGGGTTCGGTAGAGCCCACAATGAGCAGTTCTTC.

The rearrangement links TRBV18 to TRBJ2-7; D is unresolved. V lost 6 bases and J 0 bases, leaving 9 bases between the germline ends. Germline values: CDR1 KGHSH, CDR2 LQKENI. The CDR3 has 13 residues. The CDR3 region is CASSPVDSYEQYF. The CDR3 DNA is TGTGCCAGCTCCCCAGTGGACTCCTACGAGCAGTACTTC.

This clone was seen a few times. The rearrangement joins TRBV19 to TRBJ1-6; D remains ambiguous. V lost 5 bases to trimming and J lost 0 bases, with 11 bases between them. The CDR3 length is 16 residues. CDR1 is LNHDA and CDR2 is SQIVND in the germline V gene (reference sequence). CDR3 nucleotides: TGTGCCAGTAGTCACGACTCGAGCTCCTATAATTCACCCCTCCACTTT. As protein: CASSHDSSSYNSPLHF.

This clone was counted between two and nine times. The rearrangement joins TRBV12-5 to TRBJ1-6; D might be TRBD1 (5 bases). The CDR3 runs to 14 residues. V lost 6 bases, J lost 10 bases, and 16 bases lay in between. CDR1 and CDR2 from the germline V gene are LGHNT and FRNRAP. For the CDR3, the DNA is TGTGCTAGTGGCGCCCCGGGACGGTTATCACCCCTCCACTTT. It is translated as CASGAPGRLSPLHF.

This clone was seen ten or more times. The J gene is TRBJ2-7, the V gene TRBV6-5; 8 bases are a match to TRBD1. This CDR3 spans 15 amino acids. Germline CDR1 reads MNHEY; CDR2 reads SVGAGI. Trimming removed 6 bases from V and 6 bases from J; junction bases left unmatched: 13. Here the CDR3 DNA reads TGTGCCAGCAGCCCACCCCTGGACAGGGACGGCGAGCAGTACTTC. Its protein is CASSPPLDRDGEQYF.

This clone came up a few times. The chain joins TRBV2 to TRBJ1-1, with TRBD1 matching over 9 bases. The J segment lost 3 bases and the V segment lost 6 bases, leaving 11 bases of the junction unmatched. The CDR3 extends over 16 amino acids. In germline, CDR1 is SNHLY, CDR2 FYNNEI. The CDR3 DNA reads as TGTGCCAGCAGGGAACCCCCGGGACAGGGATACACTGAAGCTTTCTTT. Translation: CASREPPGQGYTEAFF.

The chain employs TRBV4-1 and TRBJ2-5, with D hard to call. Trimming took off 4 bases at V and 10 bases at J, with 7 bases between the two ends. Germline assignment: CDR1 MGHRA and CDR2 YSYEKL. This CDR3 has 10 residues. DNA of the CDR3: TGCGCCAGCAGCCGGGCAGACCAGTACTTC. This sequence encodes CASSRADQYF.

This rearrangement joins TRBV5-4 to TRBJ1-2, with D possibly matching TRBD1 (6 bases). Germline CDR1 is SGHNT and CDR2 is YYREEE (reference sequence). Trimming stripped 3 bases from V and 4 bases from J, with 16 bases between. The CDR3 has 15 amino acids. The CDR3 reads CASSYRVQEAYGYTF. The CDR3 region has the DNA TGTGCCAGCAGCTACAGGGTCCAGGAGGCCTATGGCTACACCTTC.

This rearrangement joins TRBV5-4 to TRBJ2-5; perhaps TRBD2 as D (5 bases). Germline-derived CDR1 and CDR2 are SGHNT and YYREEE (reference sequence). The V gene lost 0 bases and the J gene lost 5 bases, with 11 bases spanning the gap. This CDR3 is 14 amino acids long. The CDR3 is CASSLVPSWETQYF. CDR3 in DNA: TGTGCCAGCAGCTTGGTGCCTAGCTGGGAGACCCAGTACTTC.

This clone was observed a few times. J is TRBJ2-7 and V is TRBV7-9, with 7 bases that match TRBD1. Germline loops: CDR1 SEHNR, CDR2 FQNEAQ (reference sequence). This CDR3 has 17 residues. The V and J ends lost 3 bases and 0 bases, in that order; junction bases with no gene match: 11. The CDR3 region has the DNA TGTGCCAGCAGCTTGGTTTCAGAGACAGGGAACTCCTACGAGCAGTACTTC. Translating gives CASSLVSETGNSYEQYF.

The chain combines TRBV27 with TRBJ1-4; 10 nucleotides line up with TRBD1. Germline lookup yields CDR1 MNHEY and CDR2 SMNVEV (reference sequence). There are 14 residues in the CDR3. After removal of 4 bases from V and 5 bases from J, the junction contained 1 base not matched to a gene. CDR3 DNA sequence: TGTGCCAGCAGTTGGACAGGGGGAAATGAAAAACTGTTTTTT. Encoded protein: CASSWTGGNEKLFF.

This chain joins TRBV13 and TRBJ2-5; D is perhaps TRBD2 (5 bases). V lost 4 bases and J lost 5, with 14 bases in between. CDR1 is PRHDT and CDR2 is FYEKMQ in the germline V gene (reference sequence). CDR3 length equals 14 residues. This CDR3 is CASSSYGLGETQYF. CDR3 in DNA: TGTGCCAGCAGCTCCTACGGACTCGGGGAGACCCAGTACTTC.

This clone has more than one count but fewer than ten. This rearrangement joins TRBV29-1 to TRBJ1-2; no clear D. The germline CDR1 and CDR2 sequences are SQVTM and ANQGSEA. V was pared by 6 bases and J by 8 bases, with 13 bases between. The CDR3 covers 11 residues. In nucleotides, the CDR3 is TGCAGCGTCCCTGGATATGAAGGCTACACCTTC. As protein: CSVPGYEGYTF.

The chain uses TRBV6-5 and TRBJ1-1; 11 bases are shared with TRBD1. The J segment lost 11 bases and the V segment lost 4 bases, leaving 9 bases of the junction unmatched. From germline, CDR1 is MNHEY and CDR2 SVGAGI. This CDR3 is built from 14 residues. The CDR3 DNA is TGTGCCAGCAGTTGGACAGGGGGCGCATTGTGGGCTTTCTTT. Translated: CASSWTGGALWAFF.

This chain connects TRBV11-2 to TRBJ2-1, with D possibly called TRBD1 or TRBD2 (5 bases each). Germline-derived CDR1 and CDR2 are SGHAT and FQNNGV. The CDR3 extends over 15 amino acids. Trimming cost V 1 base and J 0 bases, with 7 bases left between them. Written as DNA, the CDR3 is TGTGCCAGCAGCTTAGCAGGGAGCTCCTACAATGAGCAGTTCTTC. It encodes CASSLAGSSYNEQFF.